One and the same sample provided the 8 T cell receptor beta chains below, sequenced in a study of blood T cell repertoires in COVID-19. Profiling relied on immunoSEQ multiplex PCR, and the TCRdb table lists in-frame clones only, not all of them. The table has around 130,000 clones, around 83% seen once. Material: PBMCs or T cells enriched from blood (not recorded which). These receptors all come from a man in his thirties or forties who had recovered from COVID-19.

The chain has TRBV2 and TRBJ1-5; tentative D call: TRBD1 (5 bases). The CDR3 spans 14 residues. Trimming stripped 3 bases from V and 4 bases from J, with 10 bases between. Germline V gene data show CDR1 as SNHLY and CDR2 as FYNNEI. The CDR3 nucleotides read TGTGCCAGCAGTGATCGAGACAGAAATCAGCCCCAGCATTTT. Encoded protein: CASSDRDRNQPQHF.

This chain uses TRBV5-1 with TRBJ1-1, with D tentatively TRBD1 (5 bases). This CDR3 has 14 residues. Germline CDR1 SGHRS, CDR2 YFSETQ. V dropped 5 bases and J dropped 2 bases, with 13 bases sitting between them. The CDR3 region is CASRSGVGNTEAFF. The CDR3 region has the DNA TGCGCCAGCAGGTCGGGGGTAGGAAACACTGAAGCTTTCTTT.

This sequence joins TRBV19 and TRBJ1-5; a possible D gene is TRBD1 (5 bases). Germline CDR1 LNHDA, CDR2 SQIVND (reference sequence). CDR3 length: 13 amino acids. V was pared by 3 bases and J by 5 bases, with 8 bases between. Here the CDR3 reads CASSIARDQPQHF. The CDR3 DNA sequence: TGTGCCAGTAGTATCGCCAGGGATCAGCCCCAGCATTTT.

The chain links TRBV10-3 to TRBJ1-2; 9 bases match TRBD1. The germline V gene encodes CDR1 ENHRY and CDR2 SYGVKD. V dropped 3 bases and J dropped 5; count of bases not matched to a gene: 4. The CDR3 length is 14 residues. For the CDR3, the DNA is TGTGCCATCAGTGACTCCGGGACAGGGTATGGCTACACCTTC. Amino acid sequence: CAISDSGTGYGYTF.

The rearrangement joins TRBV7-2 to TRBJ2-1; 8 nucleotides line up with TRBD2. This CDR3 has 15 amino acids. Germline lookup yields CDR1 SGHTA and CDR2 FQGNSA. The V and J ends lost 1 base and 10 bases, in that order; junction bases with no gene match: 9. CDR3: CASSLERELLQEQFF. The CDR3 nucleotides read TGTGCCAGCAGCTTAGAGCGGGAGCTCCTACAAGAGCAGTTCTTC.

This clone was counted between two and nine times. This chain connects TRBV20-1 to TRBJ1-2; tentative D call: TRBD1 (5 bases). The CDR3 extends over 12 amino acids. Deletions cut 3 bases from V and 8 bases from J, with 13 bases between. Germline V gene sequence: CDR1 DFQATT, CDR2 SNEGSKA (reference sequence). The CDR3 DNA reads as TGCAGTGCTAGTTACCAGGGAGGAGGCTACACCTTC. Protein product: CSASYQGGGYTF.

As to this clone: Other DNA sequences from this sample encode an identical CDR3 as well. This chain uses TRBV28 with TRBJ1-2, with 7 nucleotides matching TRBD1. The CDR3 sequence is 13 residues long. The ends lost 4 bases at V and 5 bases at J; junction bases unmatched: 4. Germline V gene data show CDR1 as MDHEN and CDR2 as SYDVKM. The CDR3 sequence: CASSSGQVYGYTF. CDR3 nucleotides: TGTGCCAGCAGTTCTGGACAGGTTTATGGCTACACCTTC.

The chain has TRBV27 and TRBJ2-2; 7 nucleotides align to TRBD2. With 5 bases clipped from V and 4 bases from J, the junction kept 10 bases outside the gene matches. Germline V CDR1 and CDR2: MNHEY, SMNVEV (reference sequence). The CDR3 spans 16 residues. CDR3 region: CASSLTGRGFTGELFF. As DNA, the CDR3 is TGTGCCAGCAGTCTCACGGGGCGGGGGTTCACCGGGGAGCTGTTTTTT.